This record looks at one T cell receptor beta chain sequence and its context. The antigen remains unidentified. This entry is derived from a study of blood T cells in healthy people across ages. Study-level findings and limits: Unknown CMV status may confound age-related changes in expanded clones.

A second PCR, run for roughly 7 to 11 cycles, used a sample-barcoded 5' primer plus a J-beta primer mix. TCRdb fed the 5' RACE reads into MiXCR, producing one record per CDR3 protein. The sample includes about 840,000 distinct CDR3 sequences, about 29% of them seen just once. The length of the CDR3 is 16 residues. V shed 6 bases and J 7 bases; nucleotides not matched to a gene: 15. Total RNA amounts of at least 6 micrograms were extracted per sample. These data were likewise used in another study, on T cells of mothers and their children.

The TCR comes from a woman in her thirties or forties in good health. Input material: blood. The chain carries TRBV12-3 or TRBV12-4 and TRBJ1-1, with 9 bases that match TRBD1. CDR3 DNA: TGTGCCAGCAGACCTGCGCCGGGACAGGGATTTGTTGAAGCTTTCTTT. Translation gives CASRPAPGQGFVEAFF.